This T cell receptor (beta chain) was captured by sequencing in a study of PD-L1 blockade in urothelial cancer. Time point denoted: peripheral blood 6 weeks after treatment start. Each patient contributed between 1 and 8 total time points of blood mononuclear cells, pretreatment and during treatment. The length of the CDR3 is 13 residues. V lost 0 bases and J 8 bases, leaving 8 bases between the germline ends. Per germline, CDR1 SGHRS and CDR2 YFSETQ. Clones were sequenced by immunoSEQ multiplex PCR, and TCRdb holds only the in-frame ones, with some missing. The sample lists some 120,000 clones; approximately 90% were seen once. The sample holds a few counts of this clone.

The input for sequencing was PBMCs, taken around atezolizumab (anti-PD-L1) treatment. The origin of this receptor is a man aged 55-75 years with urothelial cancer. The chain has TRBV5-1 and TRBJ1-4; D remains ambiguous. CDR3 coding DNA: TGCGCCAGCAGCTTGGCCGGGAAGGAAAAACTGTTTTTT. Translation: CASSLAGKEKLFF.